This T cell receptor beta chain was sequenced during a study of T cells in Graves' hyperthyroidism and ophthalmopathy. General study findings and limits: Most clonotypes that expanded in the thyroid above 0.001 also showed up in blood.

This clonotype was seen at least ten times. Its specificity is unknown. RNA transcripts were the template for amplifying TCR beta CDR3 regions. With the HTBI primer set, the TCR CDR3 went through a first round of RT-PCR. Via MiXCR, TCRdb re-called the multiplex PCR reads, giving one row per CDR3 protein. The sample includes roughly 360,000 distinct CDR3 sequences, roughly 13% seen only once; the top ten take around 21%. Researchers barred patients who had uncontrolled infection, other autoimmune disease, pregnancy or lactation. Source material for PBMCs was 10 ml fresh peripheral blood. The sequence derives from a man aged 25 to 40 with Graves' hyperthyroidism that later progressed to Graves' ophthalmopathy. The sample taken for sequencing was blood.

The CDR3 region has the DNA TGTGCCAGCAGCTTAGGGGACTGGCAGACCCATCAGCCCCAGCATTTT. Its protein product is CASSLGDWQTHQPQHF. The V call is TRBV7-9, the J call TRBJ1-5; maybe TRBD1 (5 bases). The CDR3 spans 16 residues. Germline CDR1 SEHNR, CDR2 FQNEAQ (reference sequence). V lost 1 base to trimming and J lost 5 bases, with 15 bases between them.